At least ten counts were recorded for the clone carrying this T cell receptor (beta chain). Antigen unknown. TCRdb reprocessed the PCR reads via MiXCR and lists one record per CDR3 protein. This sample has approximately 550,000 distinct CDR3 sequences; 20% to 25% occur once, and the top ten carry more than 0.8%. CDR1 and CDR2 from the germline V gene are SEHNR and FQNEAQ (reference sequence). CDR3 size: 16 residues. V lost 5 bases, J lost 0 bases, and 8 bases stayed unmatched. The data were taken from a study of molecular identifiers for immune sequencing clone quantification. Study as a whole: Four portions were sequenced after RNA from about 20,000 or 100,000 naive CD8 cells was split five ways in replicates.

Study observations and caveats: Clones above 20 RNA copies contained over 97% of effector molecules and under 1% of naive molecules. Clone sizes that are highly expanded could be underestimated when identical TCR molecules share a barcode. Reports indicate spiked Jurkat TCR RNA from one cell could be found among 900,000 to 1,000,000 naive cells.

The chain uses TRBV7-9 and TRBJ2-7; 9 nucleotides match TRBD1. The source material was naive CD8+ T cells from blood, with Jurkat cell RNA spiked in. The subset was: FACS-sorted CD8+CD4-CCR7+CD45RA+ naive T cells. The sequence came from a human donor in good health. Some libraries in this study had Jurkat cell RNA spiked in. Written as DNA, the CDR3 is TGTGCCAGCAGCCCAATCGGGACAGGGAGCTCCTACGAGCAGTACTTC. Translation: CASSPIGTGSSYEQYF.